These T cell receptor beta chains were read from a single sample in a study of T cells in Graves' hyperthyroidism and ophthalmopathy. From the multiplex PCR reads, TCRdb called clonotypes with MiXCR, one entry per CDR3 protein. The sample shows over 500,000 distinct CDR3 sequences, around 15% of them seen only once. The sequenced material came from blood. The source of these receptors is a woman aged 40 to 50 with Graves' hyperthyroidism. Both conserved end residues are part of each CDR3. A D gene is named only where the DNA matches it firmly. A row's size may be missing; if present it is once, few, many or a size class.

D	size	V	J	DNA	CDR3
-	-	TRBV7-2	TRBJ1-5	TGTGCCAGCAGCTTATCGACAAATCAGCCCCAGCATTTT	CASSLSTNQPQHF
-	many	TRBV18	TRBJ2-3	TGTGCCAGCTCACCCTCCAGTTCGACAGATACGCAGTATTTT	CASSPSSSTDTQYF
TRBD1	-	TRBV20-1	TRBJ1-1	TGCAGTGCTATTTTACAGGGGGGACCTATGAACACTGAAGCTTTCTTT	CSAILQGGPMNTEAFF
TRBD2	many	TRBV7-2	TRBJ2-4	TGTGCCAGCAGCTTTGTAGCGGGAGCGGGCAAAAACATTCAGTACTTC	CASSFVAGAGKNIQYF
-	many	TRBV5-1	TRBJ1-2	TGCGCCAGCAGCTTGCGGGGTGGAGCATATGGCTACACCTTC	CASSLRGGAYGYTF
-	-	TRBV5-1	TRBJ2-6	TGCGCCAGCAGCTTGGCCTATCGATCCGGGGCCAACGTCCTGACTTTC	CASSLAYRSGANVLTF
-	-	TRBV7-2	TRBJ2-5	TGTGCCAGCAGCTTAGGCGGCAGCAGCCAGGGGACCCAGTACTTC	CASSLGGSSQGTQYF
-	few	TRBV25-1	TRBJ1-6	TGTGCCAGCAGTGGGTCTGGAGGCTCACCCCTCCACTTT	CASSGSGGSPLHF
TRBD2	many	TRBV11-2	TRBJ2-1	TGTGCCAGCAGCTTCGGCAGCGGGAGGCCGCAGCCATTCAATGAGCAGTTCTTC	CASSFGSGRPQPFNEQFF
-	few	TRBV27	TRBJ2-5	TGTGCCAGCGGGTTCCGGGACAACCAAGAGACCCAGTACTTC	CASGFRDNQETQYF
-	-	TRBV2	TRBJ2-2	TGTGCCAGCAGTTTTCTACAGGGGGGGGCCGGGGAGCTGTTTTTT	CASSFLQGGAGELFF
TRBD2	many	TRBV7-3	TRBJ2-1	TGTGCCAGCAGCCCAAGCGGGGCCAATGAGCAGTTCTTC	CASSPSGANEQFF
-	many	TRBV20-1	TRBJ2-7	TGCAGTGCGGAACAGGGATTGAGCTACGAGCAGTACTTC	CSAEQGLSYEQYF
TRBD2	-	TRBV12-3/TRBV12-4	TRBJ2-6	TGTGCCAGCAGCTACCCCGGGACTAGCGGGGCCAACGTCCTGACTTTC	CASSYPGTSGANVLTF
TRBD2	-	TRBV7-2	TRBJ2-7	TGTGCCAGCAGCAAAGCGGGATCCTACGAGCAGTACTTC	CASSKAGSYEQYF
-	-	TRBV7-8	TRBJ2-4	TGTGCCAGCAGCCTAGGGGGGGGTGGCGCCAAAAACATTCAGTACTTC	CASSLGGGGAKNIQYF
-	few	TRBV18	TRBJ2-5	TGTGCCAGCTCACTACAGGGTTTTAGGGAGACCCAGTACTTC	CASSLQGFRETQYF
TRBD2	few	TRBV20-1	TRBJ2-1	TGCAGTGCTAGTCAGGCGGGAGGGAAGTATGAGCAGTTCTTC	CSASQAGGKYEQFF